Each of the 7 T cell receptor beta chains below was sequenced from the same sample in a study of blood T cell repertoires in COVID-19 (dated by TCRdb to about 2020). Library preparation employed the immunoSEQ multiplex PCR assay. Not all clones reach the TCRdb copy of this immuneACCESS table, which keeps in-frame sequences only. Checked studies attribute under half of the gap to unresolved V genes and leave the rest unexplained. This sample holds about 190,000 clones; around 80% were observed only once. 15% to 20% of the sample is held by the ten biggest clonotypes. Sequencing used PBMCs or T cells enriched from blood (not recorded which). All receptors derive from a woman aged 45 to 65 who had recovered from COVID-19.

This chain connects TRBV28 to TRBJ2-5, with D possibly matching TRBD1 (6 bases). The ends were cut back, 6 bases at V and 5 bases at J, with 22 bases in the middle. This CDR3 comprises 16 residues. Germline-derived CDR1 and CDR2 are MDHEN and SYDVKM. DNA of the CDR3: TGTGCCAGCAGCCTGGCCCAATACAGGGCGACGGAGACCCAGTACTTC. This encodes CASSLAQYRATETQYF. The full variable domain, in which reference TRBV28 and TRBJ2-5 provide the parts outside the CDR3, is DVKVTQSSRYLVKRTGEKVFLECVQDMDHENMFWYRQDPGLGLRLIYFSYDVKMKEKGDIPEGYSVSREKKERFSLILESASTNQTSMYLCASSLAQYRATETQYFGPGTRLLVL.

In DNA form, the CDR3 reads TGTGCCAGCAGCAGACAGGGGGACATCCAAGAGACCCAGTACTTC. Translating gives CASSRQGDIQETQYF. The chain links TRBV7-2 to TRBJ2-5, with TRBD1 matching over 9 bases. The V gene's germline CDR1 is SGHTA and CDR2 FQGNSA. V lost 5 bases and J lost 1; bases outside the gene matches: 5. The CDR3 spans 15 residues.

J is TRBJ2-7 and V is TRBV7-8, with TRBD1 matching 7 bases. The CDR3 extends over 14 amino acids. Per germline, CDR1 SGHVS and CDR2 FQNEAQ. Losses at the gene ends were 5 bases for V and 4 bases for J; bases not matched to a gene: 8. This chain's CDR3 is CASSDRDRAYEQYF. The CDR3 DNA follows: TGTGCCAGCAGCGACCGAGACAGGGCTTACGAGCAGTACTTC. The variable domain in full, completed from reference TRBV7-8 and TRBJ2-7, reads GAGVSQSPRYKVAKRGQDVALRCDPISGHVSLFWYQQALGQGPEFLTYFQNEAQLDKSGLPSDRFFAERPEGSVSTLKIQRTQQEDSAVYLCASSDRDRAYEQYFGPGTRLTVT.

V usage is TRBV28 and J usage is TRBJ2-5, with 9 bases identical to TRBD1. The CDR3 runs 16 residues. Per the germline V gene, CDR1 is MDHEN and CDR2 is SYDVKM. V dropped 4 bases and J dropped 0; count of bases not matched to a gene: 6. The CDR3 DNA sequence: TGTGCCAGCAGTTCTCCGGGACAGGGCCACCAAGAGACCCAGTACTTC. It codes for CASSSPGQGHQETQYF.

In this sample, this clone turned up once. CDR3 bases: TGTGCCATCAGACCCCCTAGCGGGAGAGACAATGAGCAGTTCTTC. Translated: CAIRPPSGRDNEQFF. This chain connects TRBV10-3 to TRBJ2-1; the match to TRBD2 covers 10 bases. CDR1 ENHRY and CDR2 SYGVKD come from the germline V gene. V gave up 6 bases and J gave up 5 bases; unmatched junction bases: 7. The CDR3 is 15 amino acids.

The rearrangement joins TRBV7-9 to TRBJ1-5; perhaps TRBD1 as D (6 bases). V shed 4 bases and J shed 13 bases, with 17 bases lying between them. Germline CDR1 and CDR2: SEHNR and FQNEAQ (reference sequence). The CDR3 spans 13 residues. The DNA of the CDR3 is TGTGCCAGCAGCTCCGGGGGGCTGGGACCGCAGCATTTT. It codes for CASSSGGLGPQHF.

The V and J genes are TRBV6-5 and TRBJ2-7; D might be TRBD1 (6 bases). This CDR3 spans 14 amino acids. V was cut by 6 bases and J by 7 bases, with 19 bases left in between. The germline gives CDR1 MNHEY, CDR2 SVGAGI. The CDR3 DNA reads TGTGCCAGCAGCCCAGGACAGCCCGCCTGGGAGCAGTACTTC. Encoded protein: CASSPGQPAWEQYF.